This entry describes one TCR beta chain. Trimming shortened V by 2 bases and J by 1 base, and 12 bases separated the two germline ends. The CDR3 has 15 amino acids. The germline V gene has CDR1 SGHRS and CDR2 YFSETQ. These data originate in a study of blood T cell repertoires in COVID-19. Authors' data handling: Reference gene primer amplification gave nucleated cell count estimates. Sequenced by immunoSEQ multiplex PCR; TCRdb stores in-frame clones only, minus some. That table gives V, J and clone size, and the DNA gave D and trimming. The table lists just over 650,000 clones, approximately 90% of them singletons.

This chain uses TRBV5-1 with TRBJ1-2; D remains unclear. Material for sequencing was peripheral blood. The receptor was derived from a woman aged 18-35 years with acute or convalescent COVID-19. The CDR3 is CASSFHMGHNYGYTF. CDR3 DNA sequence: TGCGCCAGCAGCTTCCACATGGGCCATAACTATGGCTACACCTTC.